This TCR beta chain was sequenced in a study of cytomegalovirus exposure and HLA in healthy donors. In the PCR, 60 Vbeta and 13 Jbeta primers were used. Clones were read by immunoSEQ multiplex PCR, and TCRdb kept only the in-frame ones, dropping some. In the table there are some 130,000 clones, about three quarters of which are singletons. As regards this clone: Antigen unknown.

The study, taken as a whole, reports: Highly shared variants forming one cluster were likely a sequencing artifact. The authors listed 164 TCR beta chains as cytomegalovirus-associated.

Material: PBMCs. The TCR comes from a female donor in good health and CMV-seropositive.

The DNA of the CDR3 is TGCGCCAGCAGCCTACTAGCGGCCAACTACGAGCAGTACTTC. It encodes CASSLLAANYEQYF. This sequence joins TRBV10-2 and TRBJ2-7, with 8 bases identical to TRBD2. Germline V lookup: CDR1 WSHSY, CDR2 SAAADI. The CDR3 covers 14 residues. V dropped 6 bases and J dropped 3; count of bases not matched to a gene: 7.